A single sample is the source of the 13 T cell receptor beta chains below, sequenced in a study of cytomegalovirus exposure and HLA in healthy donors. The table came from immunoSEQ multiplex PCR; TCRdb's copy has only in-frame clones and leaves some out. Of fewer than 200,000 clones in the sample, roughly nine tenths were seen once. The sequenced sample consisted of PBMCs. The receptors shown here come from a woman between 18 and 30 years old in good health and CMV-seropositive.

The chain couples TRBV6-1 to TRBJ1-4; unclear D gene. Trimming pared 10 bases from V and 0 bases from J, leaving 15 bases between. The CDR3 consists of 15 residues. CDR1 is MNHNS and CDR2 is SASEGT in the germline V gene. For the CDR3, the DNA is TGTGCCACCGCACTCGCCGGGGCAACTAATGAAAAACTGTTTTTT. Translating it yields CATALAGATNEKLFF.

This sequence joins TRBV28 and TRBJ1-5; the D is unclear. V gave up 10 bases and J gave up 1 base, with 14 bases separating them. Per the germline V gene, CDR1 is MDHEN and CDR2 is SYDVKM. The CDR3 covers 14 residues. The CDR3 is CAIASGFSNQPQHF. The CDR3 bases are TGTGCCATAGCGTCGGGGTTCAGCAATCAGCCCCAGCATTTT. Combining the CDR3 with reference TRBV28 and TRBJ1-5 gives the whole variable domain DVKVTQSSRYLVKRTGEKVFLECVQDMDHENMFWYRQDPGLGLRLIYFSYDVKMKEKGDIPEGYSVSREKKERFSLILESASTNQTSMYLCAIASGFSNQPQHFGDGTRLSIL.

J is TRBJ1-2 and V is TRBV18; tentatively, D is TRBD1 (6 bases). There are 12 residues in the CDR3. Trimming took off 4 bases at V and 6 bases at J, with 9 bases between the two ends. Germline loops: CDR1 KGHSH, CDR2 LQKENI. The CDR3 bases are TGTGCCAGCTCACTTGGGGGCCATGGCTACACCTTC. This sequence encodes CASSLGGHGYTF.

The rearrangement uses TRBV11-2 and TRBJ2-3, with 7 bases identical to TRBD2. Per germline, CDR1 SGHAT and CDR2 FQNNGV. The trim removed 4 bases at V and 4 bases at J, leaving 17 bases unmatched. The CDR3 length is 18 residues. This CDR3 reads CASSSPYGAGDTADTQYF. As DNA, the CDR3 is TGTGCCAGCAGCTCACCATACGGGGCGGGAGATACTGCAGATACGCAGTATTTT.

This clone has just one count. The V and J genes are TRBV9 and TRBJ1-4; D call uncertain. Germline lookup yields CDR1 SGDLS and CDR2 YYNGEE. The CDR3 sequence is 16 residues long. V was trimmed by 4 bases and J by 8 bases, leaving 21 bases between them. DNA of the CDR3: TGTGCCAGCAGCCCGACCCTACAGATCATCGACGAAAAACTGTTTTTT. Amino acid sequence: CASSPTLQIIDEKLFF.

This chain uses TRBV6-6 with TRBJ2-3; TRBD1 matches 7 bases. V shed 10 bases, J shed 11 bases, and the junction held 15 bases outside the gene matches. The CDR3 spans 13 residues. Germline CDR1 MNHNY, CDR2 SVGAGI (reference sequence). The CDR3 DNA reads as TGTGCCACCTCCCAGGGGGTTCGGTGGGAGCAGTATTTT. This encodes CATSQGVRWEQYF.

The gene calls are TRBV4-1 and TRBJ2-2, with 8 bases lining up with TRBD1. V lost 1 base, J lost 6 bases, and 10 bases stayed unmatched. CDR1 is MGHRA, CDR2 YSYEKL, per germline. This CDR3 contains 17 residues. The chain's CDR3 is CASSQGPQGAVPGELFF. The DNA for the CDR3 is TGCGCCAGCAGCCAAGGGCCGCAGGGGGCAGTCCCCGGGGAGCTGTTTTTT.

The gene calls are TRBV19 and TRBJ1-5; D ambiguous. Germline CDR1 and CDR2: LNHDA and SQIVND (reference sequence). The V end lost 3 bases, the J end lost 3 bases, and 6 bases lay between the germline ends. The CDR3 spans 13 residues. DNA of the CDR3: TGTGCCAGTAGTATCCAGAACAATCAGCCCCAGCATTTT. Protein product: CASSIQNNQPQHF.

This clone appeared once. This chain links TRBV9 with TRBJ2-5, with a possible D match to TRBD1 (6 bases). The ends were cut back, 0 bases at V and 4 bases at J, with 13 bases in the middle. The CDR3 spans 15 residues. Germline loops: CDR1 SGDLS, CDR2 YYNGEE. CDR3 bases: TGTGCCAGCAGCGTAGAAGGCAGGGGTTTAGAGACCCAGTACTTC. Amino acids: CASSVEGRGLETQYF. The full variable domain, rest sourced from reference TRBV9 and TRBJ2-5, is DSGVTQTPKHLITATGQRVTLRCSPRSGDLSVYWYQQSLDQGLQFLIQYYNGEERAKGNILERFSAQQFPDLHSELNLSSLELGDSALYFCASSVEGRGLETQYFGPGTRLLVL.

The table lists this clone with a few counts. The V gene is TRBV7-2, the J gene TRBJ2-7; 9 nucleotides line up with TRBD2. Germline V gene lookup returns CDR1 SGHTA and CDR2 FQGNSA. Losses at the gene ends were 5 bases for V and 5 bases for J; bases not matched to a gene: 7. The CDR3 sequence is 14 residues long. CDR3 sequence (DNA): TGTGCCAGCAGCCCCTGGACTAGCGTCCACGAGCAGTACTTC. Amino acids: CASSPWTSVHEQYF.

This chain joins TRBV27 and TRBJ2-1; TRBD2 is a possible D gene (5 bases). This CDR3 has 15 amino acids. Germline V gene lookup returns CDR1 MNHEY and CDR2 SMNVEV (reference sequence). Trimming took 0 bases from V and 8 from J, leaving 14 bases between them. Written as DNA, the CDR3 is TGTGCCAGCAGTTTATCCAGCGGCCTACACGATGAGCAGTTCTTC. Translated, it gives CASSLSSGLHDEQFF.

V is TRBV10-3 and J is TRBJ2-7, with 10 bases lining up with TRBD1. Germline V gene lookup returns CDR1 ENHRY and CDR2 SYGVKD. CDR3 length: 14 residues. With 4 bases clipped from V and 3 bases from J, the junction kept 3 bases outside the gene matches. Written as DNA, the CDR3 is TGTGCCATCAGTGTAGGGGACAGGGGCTACGAGCAGTACTTC. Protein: CAISVGDRGYEQYF.

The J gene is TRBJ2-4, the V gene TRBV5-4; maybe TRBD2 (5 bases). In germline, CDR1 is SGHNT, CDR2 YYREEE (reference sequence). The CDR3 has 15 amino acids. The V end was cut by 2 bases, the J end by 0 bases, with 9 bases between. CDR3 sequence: CASSFEAEAKNIQYF. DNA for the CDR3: TGTGCCAGCAGCTTTGAAGCGGAAGCCAAAAACATTCAGTACTTC.